The 14 T cell receptor beta chains presented below share a single source sample, sequenced in a study of technical replicates of blood from a handful of donors. Sequencing used immunoSEQ multiplex PCR; TCRdb keeps in-frame clones, though not all of them. The sample lists about 69,000 clones, roughly 88% occurring once. Sequencing used PBMCs. Source of these receptors: a human donor in good health. Some clones in this sample may be carry-over from other donors' samples.

The V and J genes are TRBV30 and TRBJ1-1, with TRBD1 matching 9 bases. V was pared by 2 bases and J by 6 bases, with 7 bases of the junction left unmatched. The CDR3 runs 14 residues. Germline CDR1 is GTSNPN and CDR2 is SVGIG (reference sequence). CDR3 amino acids: CAWSTGTGSPEAFF. CDR3 in DNA: TGTGCCTGGAGTACCGGGACAGGGAGCCCTGAAGCTTTCTTT.

The V gene is TRBV5-6, the J gene TRBJ2-5; the D is unclear. Germline assignment: CDR1 SGHDT and CDR2 YYEEEE. This CDR3 has 12 residues. The germline V and J ends were trimmed by 0 bases and 3 bases, with 3 bases remaining between them. CDR3 sequence reads: CASSLGEETQYF. The DNA for the CDR3 is TGTGCCAGCAGCTTGGGAGAAGAGACCCAGTACTTC.

The V gene is TRBV12-5, the J gene TRBJ1-4; weak D call: TRBD1 (5 bases). V was clipped by 5 bases and J by 8 bases, with 15 bases between them. The CDR3 runs 14 residues. CDR1 LGHNT and CDR2 FRNRAP come from the germline V gene. CDR3 region: CASGGGATTEKLFF. Written as DNA, the CDR3 is TGTGCTAGTGGTGGAGGGGCAACCACCGAAAAACTGTTTTTT. The full variable domain, in which reference TRBV12-5 and TRBJ1-4 provide the parts outside the CDR3, is DARVTQTPRHKVTEMGQEVTMRCQPILGHNTVFWYRQTMMQGLELLAYFRNRAPLDDSGMPKDRFSAEMPDATLATLKIQPSEPRDSAVYFCASGGGATTEKLFFGSGTQLSVL.

The rearrangement joins TRBV6-6 to TRBJ2-2; no definite D call. This CDR3 is 14 amino acids long. In germline, CDR1 is MNHNY, CDR2 SVGAGI (reference sequence). Trimming shortened V by 7 bases and J by 4 bases, and 13 bases separated the two germline ends. The CDR3 region is CASTIVRFTGELFF. As DNA, the CDR3 is TGTGCCAGCACCATAGTTCGTTTCACCGGGGAGCTGTTTTTT.

CDR3 in amino acids: CASSPGGVGGYTF. DNA of the CDR3: TGCGCCAGCAGCCCGGGGGGGGTGGGCGGCTACACCTTC. This rearrangement joins TRBV4-1 to TRBJ1-2; a weak D match, TRBD1 (5 bases). CDR3 length equals 13 residues. The V end lost 4 bases, the J end lost 8 bases, and 14 bases lay between the germline ends. Per germline, CDR1 MGHRA and CDR2 YSYEKL.

This sequence joins TRBV7-2 and TRBJ2-7, with 10 bases fitting TRBD2. The junction had 8 bases not matched to a gene; V was cut back by 0 bases and J by 3 bases. Germline loops: CDR1 SGHTA, CDR2 FQGNSA. The CDR3 spans 17 residues. CDR3 sequence reads: CASSLARTSGIYYEQYF. As DNA, the CDR3 is TGTGCCAGCAGCTTAGCGCGAACTAGCGGGATTTACTACGAGCAGTACTTC.

The chain combines TRBV7-2 with TRBJ2-7, with 8 bases matching TRBD2. This CDR3 is 13 amino acids long. The J segment lost 6 bases and the V segment lost 5 bases, leaving 6 bases of the junction unmatched. CDR1 SGHTA and CDR2 FQGNSA come from the germline V gene. The CDR3 sequence: CASSPPGGREQYF. CDR3 nucleotide sequence: TGTGCCAGCAGCCCCCCGGGGGGGCGCGAGCAGTACTTC.

This sequence joins TRBV19 and TRBJ2-7, with 7 nucleotides matching TRBD1. Trimming cost V 6 bases and J 3 bases; bases outside gene matches: 8. From germline, CDR1 is LNHDA and CDR2 SQIVND (reference sequence). The CDR3 is 14 amino acids. The CDR3 loop reads CASSSQGPSYEQYF. The DNA of the CDR3 is TGTGCCAGTAGCTCACAGGGGCCCAGCTACGAGCAGTACTTC.

This clone was counted a single time. V usage is TRBV7-3 and J usage is TRBJ2-3, with D hard to call. Trimming stripped 5 bases from V and 9 bases from J, with 15 bases between. Germline V gives CDR1 SGHTA, CDR2 FQGTGA. The CDR3 spans 13 residues. The CDR3 nucleotides read TGTGCCAGCAGCGTACCGCTAGAGGCCACGCAGTATTTT. Translation gives CASSVPLEATQYF.

The V and J genes are TRBV2 and TRBJ2-7; 9 bases match TRBD1. Germline V gene lookup returns CDR1 SNHLY and CDR2 FYNNEI. This CDR3 is built from 15 residues. V lost 2 bases and J lost 3; bases outside the gene matches: 5. Here the CDR3 DNA reads TGTGCCAGCAGTGAATTAGGGGGACAGGGCTACGAGCAGTACTTC. Translated: CASSELGGQGYEQYF.

In this sample, this clone turned up a few times. The rearrangement links TRBV7-9 to TRBJ1-2; D gene unclear. The CDR3 sequence is 16 residues long. V lost 5 bases, J lost 4 bases, and 20 bases lay in between. Germline V gene lookup returns CDR1 SEHNR and CDR2 FQNEAQ (reference sequence). CDR3 loop: CASSNNWAEGSYGYTF. In nucleotides, the CDR3 is TGTGCCAGCAGCAACAACTGGGCAGAAGGGAGCTATGGCTACACCTTC.

This sequence joins TRBV4-1 and TRBJ2-1; the D gene is possibly TRBD2 (5 bases). Per the germline V gene, CDR1 is MGHRA and CDR2 is YSYEKL. V lost 7 bases and J lost 0, with 13 bases in between. This CDR3 region has 15 residues. The CDR3 is CASTRGQSSYNEQFF. The CDR3 DNA is TGCGCCAGCACACGGGGTCAAAGCTCCTACAATGAGCAGTTCTTC.

This chain connects TRBV15 to TRBJ1-1; TRBD1 matches at 10 bases. With V trimmed by 0 bases and J by 1 base, 5 bases remained unmatched. There are 17 residues in the CDR3. The germline V gene encodes CDR1 LNHNV and CDR2 YYDKDF (reference sequence). The CDR3 DNA follows: TGTGCCACCAGCAGAGATTATTGGGACAGGGGGAACACTGAAGCTTTCTTT. Translated: CATSRDYWDRGNTEAFF.

The chain is built from TRBV7-3 and TRBJ2-3; D is perhaps TRBD2 (8 bases). CDR3 length: 16 residues. The V end lost 5 bases, the J end lost 3 bases, and 18 bases lay between the germline ends. Looked up from germline, CDR1 is SGHTA and CDR2 is FQGTGA. The CDR3 region has the DNA TGTGCCAGCAGCCCTGACAGGGTAGCGGGGACAGATACGCAGTATTTT. Amino acid sequence: CASSPDRVAGTDTQYF.